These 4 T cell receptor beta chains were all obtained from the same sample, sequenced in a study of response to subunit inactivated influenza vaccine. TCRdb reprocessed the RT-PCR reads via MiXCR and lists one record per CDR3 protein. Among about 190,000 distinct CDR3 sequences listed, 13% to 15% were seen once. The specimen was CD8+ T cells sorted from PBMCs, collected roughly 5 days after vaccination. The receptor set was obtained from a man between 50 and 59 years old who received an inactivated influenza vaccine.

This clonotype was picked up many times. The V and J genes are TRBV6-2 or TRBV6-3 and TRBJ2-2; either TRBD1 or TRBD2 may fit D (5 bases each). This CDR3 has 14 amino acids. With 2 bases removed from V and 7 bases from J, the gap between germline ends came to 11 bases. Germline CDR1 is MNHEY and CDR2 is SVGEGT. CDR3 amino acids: CASSYIVRGGELFF. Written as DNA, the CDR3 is TGTGCCAGCAGTTACATCGTGAGGGGCGGGGAGCTGTTTTTT.

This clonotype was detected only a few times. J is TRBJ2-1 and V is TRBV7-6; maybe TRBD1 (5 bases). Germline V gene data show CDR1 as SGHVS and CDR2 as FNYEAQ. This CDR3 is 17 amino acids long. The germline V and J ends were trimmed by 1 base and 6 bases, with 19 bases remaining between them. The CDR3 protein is CASSLEGGAVGGNEQFF. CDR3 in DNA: TGTGCCAGCAGCTTAGAGGGTGGGGCGGTTGGTGGCAATGAGCAGTTCTTC.

The DNA for the CDR3 is TGTGCCAGCAGCGTAGGAGGGACAGGAGCGTACCAAGAGACCCAGTACTTC. This sequence encodes CASSVGGTGAYQETQYF. The rearrangement links TRBV9 to TRBJ2-5; TRBD1 matches 8 bases. Per germline, CDR1 SGDLS and CDR2 YYNGEE. V lost 0 bases to trimming and J lost 0 bases; unmatched junction nucleotides: 7. The CDR3 sequence is 17 residues long.

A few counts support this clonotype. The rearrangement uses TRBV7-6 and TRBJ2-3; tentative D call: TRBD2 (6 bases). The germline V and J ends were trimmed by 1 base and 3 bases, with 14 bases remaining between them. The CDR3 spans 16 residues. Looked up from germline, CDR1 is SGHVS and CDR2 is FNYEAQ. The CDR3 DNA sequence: TGTGCCAGCAGCTTAGACCCGGGAGATGGGACAGATACGCAGTATTTT. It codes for CASSLDPGDGTDTQYF.